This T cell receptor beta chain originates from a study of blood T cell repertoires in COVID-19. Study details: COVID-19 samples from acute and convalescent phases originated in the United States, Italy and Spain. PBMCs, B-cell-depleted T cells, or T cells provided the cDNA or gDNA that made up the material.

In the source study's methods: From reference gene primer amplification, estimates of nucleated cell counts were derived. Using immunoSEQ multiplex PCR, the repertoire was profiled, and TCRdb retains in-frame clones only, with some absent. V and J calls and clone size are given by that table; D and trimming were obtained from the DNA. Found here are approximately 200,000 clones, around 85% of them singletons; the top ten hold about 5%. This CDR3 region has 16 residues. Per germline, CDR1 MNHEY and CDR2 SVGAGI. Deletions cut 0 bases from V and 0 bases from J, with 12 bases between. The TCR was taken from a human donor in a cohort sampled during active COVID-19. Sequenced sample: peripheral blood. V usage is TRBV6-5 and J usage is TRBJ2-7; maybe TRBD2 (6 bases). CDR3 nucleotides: TGTGCCAGCAGTTACTCGTCTGGGAGGCCCTCCTACGAGCAGTACTTC. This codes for CASSYSSGRPSYEQYF.